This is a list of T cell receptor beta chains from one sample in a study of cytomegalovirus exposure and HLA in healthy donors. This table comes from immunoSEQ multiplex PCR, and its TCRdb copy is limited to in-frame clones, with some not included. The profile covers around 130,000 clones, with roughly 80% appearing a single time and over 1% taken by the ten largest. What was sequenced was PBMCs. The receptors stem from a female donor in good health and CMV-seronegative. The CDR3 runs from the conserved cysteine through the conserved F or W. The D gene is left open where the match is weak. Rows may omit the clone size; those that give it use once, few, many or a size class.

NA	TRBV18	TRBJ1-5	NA	TGTGCCAGCTCACCACTCCAGGGAAGCAATCAGCCCCAGCATTTT	CASSPLQGSNQPQHF
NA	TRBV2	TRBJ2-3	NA	TGTGCCAGCGGAGTTGGTCTACCTACAAATACGCAGTATTTT	CASGVGLPTNTQYF
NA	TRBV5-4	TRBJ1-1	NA	TGTGCCAGCAGCTTTAGTGGCACTGAAGCTTTCTTT	CASSFSGTEAFF
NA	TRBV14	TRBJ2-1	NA	TGTGCCAGCAGCCAAGACTTTTCCCGGGGAGAGCAGTTCTTC	CASSQDFSRGEQFF
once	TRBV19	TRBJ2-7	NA	TGTGCCACCTCTCGGACAGAGAACTACGAGCAGTACTTC	CATSRTENYEQYF
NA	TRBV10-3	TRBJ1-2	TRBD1	TGTGCCATCAGGGGACAGGGGGATTCTAACTATGGCTACACCTTC	CAIRGQGDSNYGYTF
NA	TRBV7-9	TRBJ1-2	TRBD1	TGTGCCAGCAGCCAACCCGGACAGGCCCTTAACTATGGCTACACCTTC	CASSQPGQALNYGYTF
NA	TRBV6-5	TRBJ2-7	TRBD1	TGTGCCAGCAGTCCGCGGGACAGGGTCCACGAGCAGTACTTC	CASSPRDRVHEQYF
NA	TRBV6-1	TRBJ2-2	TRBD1	TGTGCCAGCAGTGTGCAGGGGGCGGGCACCGGGGAGCTGTTTTTT	CASSVQGAGTGELFF
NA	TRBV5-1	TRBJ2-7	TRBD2	TGCGCCAGCAGCTTGACGGGACTAGTCTACGAGCAGTACTTC	CASSLTGLVYEQYF
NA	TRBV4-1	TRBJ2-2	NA	TGCGCCAGCAGCCAACTGTATATTGCGGAGGGGAACACCGGGGAGCTGTTTTTT	CASSQLYIAEGNTGELFF
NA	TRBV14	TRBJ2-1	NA	TGTGCCAGCAGCCGACCCCTAGCTCCTAATGAGCAGTTCTTC	CASSRPLAPNEQFF
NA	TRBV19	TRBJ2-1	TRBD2	TGTGCCAGTAGTGCTCTAGCGGGAGGGCCCAATGAGCAGTTCTTC	CASSALAGGPNEQFF
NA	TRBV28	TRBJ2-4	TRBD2	TGTGCCAGCAGTCTCCCAATCCCTACTAGCGGGAGGTTTGCCAAAAACATTCAGTACTTC	CASSLPIPTSGRFAKNIQYF
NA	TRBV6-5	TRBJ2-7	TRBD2	TGTGCCAGCAGTTACAAAGCGGGAGGGCCCCACGAGCAGTACTTC	CASSYKAGGPHEQYF
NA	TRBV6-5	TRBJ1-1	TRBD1	TGTGCCAGCAGCCGACAGGGGGCGCAGATCACTGAAGCTTTCTTT	CASSRQGAQITEAFF
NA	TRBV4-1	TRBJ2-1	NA	TGCGCCAGCAGCCAAGAACCCCTTGGCGGACAACCTCAGTACAATGAGCAGTTCTTC	CASSQEPLGGQPQYNEQFF
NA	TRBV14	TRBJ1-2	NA	TGTGCCAGCAGCCAAGGTAGAGGGGGAGTTGGCTACACCTTC	CASSQGRGGVGYTF
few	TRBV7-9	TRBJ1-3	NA	TGTGCCAGCAGCTTACCAAGGGAGGGAAACACCATATATTTT	CASSLPREGNTIYF
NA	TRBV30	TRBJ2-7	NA	TGTGCCTGGAGCGGTCCCTACGAGCAGTACTTC	CAWSGPYEQYF
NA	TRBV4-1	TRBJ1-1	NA	TGCGCCAGCAGCCCAGTACCCAGGCGGAACACTGAAGCTTTCTTT	CASSPVPRRNTEAFF
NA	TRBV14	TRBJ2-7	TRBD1	TGTGCCAGCAGCCTGGGATGGACAGGATTTCCCTACGAGCAGTACTTC	CASSLGWTGFPYEQYF